The entry below describes one T cell receptor (beta chain). V was clipped by 5 bases and J by 3 bases, with 10 bases between them. CDR1 and CDR2 from the germline V gene are SEHNR and FQNEAQ (reference sequence). The CDR3 is 13 amino acids. These data belong to a study of blood T cell repertoires in COVID-19. Whole-study context: COVID-19 samples collected from the United States, Italy and Spain covered acute and convalescent phases. T cells, B-cell-depleted T cells, or PBMCs supplied cDNA or gDNA.

Methods used by the authors: Quantification of nucleated cells was approximated via reference gene primer amplification. Profiling relied on immunoSEQ multiplex PCR, and the TCRdb table lists in-frame clones only, not all of them. That table supplies the V and J calls and clone size; D and trimming were determined from the DNA. The data show about 30,000 clones, 92% seen once. The sequenced sample was peripheral blood. The chain uses TRBV7-9 and TRBJ2-5; tentatively, D is TRBD1 (5 bases). The TCR originated in a man in his fifties or sixties with active COVID-19. Written as DNA, the CDR3 is TGTGCCAGCAGCCGGGCCAGGGAAGAGACCCAGTACTTC. Translating gives CASSRAREETQYF.